A single sample is the source of the 10 T cell receptor beta chains below, sequenced in a study of vaccination effects on CD4 cells after COVID-19. Expansion with viral peptide pools was applied to antigen-specific CD4+ T cells by the ViraFEST assay prior to sequencing. The culture ran for less than 12 days, and then CD4+ T cells were isolated. It was two doses of either the BNT162b2 or mRNA-1273 vaccine that participants received. The protocol was immunoSEQ multiplex PCR, while the TCRdb copy is restricted to in-frame clones and leaves out a portion. The sample consists of around 59,000 clones, about 78% of them appearing once. No antigen has been identified for these receptors. Sequenced material: CD4+ T cells from PBMCs cultured with HCoV-OC43 spike peptides, taken after COVID-19 vaccination. Subset meaning: HCoV-OC43 spike overlapping peptide pool stimulation. These receptors all stem from a human donor who received a COVID-19 vaccine.

For the CDR3, the DNA is TGTGCCAGCAGCAAAGAGGGGGACTTTCATGGCTACACCTTC. Residues: CASSKEGDFHGYTF. This sequence joins TRBV21-1 and TRBJ1-2. TRBV21-1 is recorded as a pseudogene. The CDR3 covers 14 residues.

The rearrangement joins TRBV3-1 (or the pseudogene TRBV3-2) to TRBJ2-5, with TRBD2 as a possible D gene (6 bases). Trimming pared 5 bases from V and 9 bases from J, leaving 16 bases between. This CDR3 comprises 13 residues. The germline gives CDR1 LGHDT, CDR2 YNNKEL (reference sequence). The CDR3 reads CASSFRGSPPQYF. CDR3 bases: TGTGCCAGCAGCTTTCGGGGGAGCCCACCCCAGTACTTC.

The chain carries TRBV7-8 and TRBJ2-7, with 13 bases fitting TRBD2. The CDR3 loop spans 18 amino acids. CDR1 SGHVS and CDR2 FQNEAQ come from the germline V gene. The junction had 11 bases not matched to a gene; V was cut back by 1 base and J by 5 bases. CDR3 DNA sequence: TGTGCCAGCAGCTTAGGACTAGCGGGGGGCAGGGTCTTCCACGAGCAGTACGTC. It codes for CASSLGLAGGRVFHEQYV.

The chain joins TRBV24-1 to TRBJ1-2; D uncertain. Trimming cost V 2 bases and J 7 bases, with 4 bases left between them. Germline V gene data show CDR1 as KGHDR and CDR2 as SFDVKD. This CDR3 region has 11 residues. CDR3 coding DNA: TGTGCCACCAGTGATTGGGGTGGCTACACCTTC. Its protein product is CATSDWGGYTF.

The rearrangement uses TRBV14 and TRBJ1-5; 8 bases are a match to TRBD1. This CDR3 has 15 amino acids. CDR1 and CDR2 (germline): SGHDN, FVKESK. With V trimmed by 7 bases and J by 0 bases, 5 bases remained unmatched. CDR3 nucleotides: TGTGCCAGCAACTTGACAGGGGTTAGCAATCAGCCCCAGCATTTT. Translation: CASNLTGVSNQPQHF.

This clone was recorded once. The chain couples TRBV5-1 to TRBJ2-3, with TRBD2 identical over 10 bases. The V gene's germline CDR1 is SGHRS and CDR2 YFSETQ. The CDR3 contains 15 residues. V lost 4 bases and J lost 6; bases outside the gene matches: 8. The CDR3 here is CASSRLAGVADTQYF. For the CDR3, the DNA is TGCGCCAGCAGCCGTCTAGCGGGGGTGGCGGATACGCAGTATTTT. Together with reference TRBV5-1 and TRBJ2-3, the CDR3 gives the full variable domain: KAGVTQTPRYLIKTRGQQVTLSCSPISGHRSVSWYQQTPGQGLQFLFEYFSETQRNKGNFPGRFSGRQFSNSRSEMNVSTLELGDSALYLCASSRLAGVADTQYFGPGTRLTVL.

This chain connects TRBV19 to TRBJ2-6; D is perhaps TRBD1 or TRBD2 (6 bases each). This CDR3 region has 16 residues. CDR1 is LNHDA, CDR2 SQIVND, per germline (reference sequence). The V end lost 7 bases, the J end lost 2 bases, and 15 bases lay between the germline ends. The CDR3 spells CASMDRGGPGANVLTF. In nucleotides, the CDR3 is TGTGCCAGTATGGACCGAGGGGGGCCTGGGGCCAACGTCCTGACTTTC.

The J gene is TRBJ2-1, the V gene TRBV4-2; D call uncertain. Between the trimmed V and J ends, which lost 0 bases and 3 bases, there was a span of 12 bases. The V gene's germline CDR1 is LGHNA and CDR2 YNFKEQ. This CDR3 spans 16 amino acids. CDR3 amino acids: CASSQDRRSFYNEQFF. As DNA, the CDR3 is TGTGCCAGCAGCCAAGATCGAAGATCTTTCTACAATGAGCAGTTCTTC.

The V call is TRBV5-4, the J call TRBJ2-7; D is tentatively TRBD1 or TRBD2 (5 bases each). The V and J ends lost 6 bases and 7 bases respectively, with 20 bases between them. The length of the CDR3 is 14 residues. CDR1 is SGHNT and CDR2 is YYREEE in the germline V gene (reference sequence). Written as DNA, the CDR3 is TGTGCCAGCAACCCGGACCGGGGCTTCGGGGAGCAGTACGTC. Translated: CASNPDRGFGEQYV.

The rearrangement uses TRBV5-1 and TRBJ2-2, with 9 bases aligning to TRBD1. Germline V CDR1 and CDR2: SGHRS, YFSETQ. This CDR3 has 16 amino acids. V trimming: 3 bases; J trimming: 2 bases; junction bases outside the gene matches: 5. CDR3 coding DNA: TGCGCCAGCAGCTGGGGACAGGGTTCCAACACCGGGGAGCTGTTTTTT. Its protein product is CASSWGQGSNTGELFF. The whole variable domain, filled in from reference TRBV5-1 and TRBJ2-2, reads KAGVTQTPRYLIKTRGQQVTLSCSPISGHRSVSWYQQTPGQGLQFLFEYFSETQRNKGNFPGRFSGRQFSNSRSEMNVSTLELGDSALYLCASSWGQGSNTGELFFGEGSRLTVL.